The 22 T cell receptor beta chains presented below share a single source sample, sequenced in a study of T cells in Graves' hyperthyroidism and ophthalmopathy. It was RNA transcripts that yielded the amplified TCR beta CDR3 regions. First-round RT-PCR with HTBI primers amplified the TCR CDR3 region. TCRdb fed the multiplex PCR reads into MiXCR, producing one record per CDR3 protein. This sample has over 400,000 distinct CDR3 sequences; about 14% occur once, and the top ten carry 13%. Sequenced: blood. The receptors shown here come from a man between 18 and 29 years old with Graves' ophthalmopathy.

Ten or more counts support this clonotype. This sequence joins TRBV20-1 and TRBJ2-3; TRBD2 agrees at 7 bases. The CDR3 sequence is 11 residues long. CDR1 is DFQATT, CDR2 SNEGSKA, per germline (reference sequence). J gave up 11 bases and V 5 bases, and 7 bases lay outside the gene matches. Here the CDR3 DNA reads TGCAGTGCTCCGGGACTACCTTGGCAGTATTTT. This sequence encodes CSAPGLPWQYF.

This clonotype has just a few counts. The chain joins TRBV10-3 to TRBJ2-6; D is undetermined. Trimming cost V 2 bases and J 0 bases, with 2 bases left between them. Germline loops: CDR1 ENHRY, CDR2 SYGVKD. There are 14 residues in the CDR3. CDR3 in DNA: TGTGCCATCAGTGAGGGCTCTGGGGCCAACGTCCTGACTTTC. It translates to CAISEGSGANVLTF.

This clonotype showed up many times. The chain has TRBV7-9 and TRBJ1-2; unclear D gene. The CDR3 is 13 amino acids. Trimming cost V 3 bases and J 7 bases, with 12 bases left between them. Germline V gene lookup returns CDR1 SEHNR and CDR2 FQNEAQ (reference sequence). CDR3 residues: CASSFSEEGGYTF. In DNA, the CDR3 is TGTGCCAGCAGCTTTTCCGAAGAGGGTGGCTACACCTTC.

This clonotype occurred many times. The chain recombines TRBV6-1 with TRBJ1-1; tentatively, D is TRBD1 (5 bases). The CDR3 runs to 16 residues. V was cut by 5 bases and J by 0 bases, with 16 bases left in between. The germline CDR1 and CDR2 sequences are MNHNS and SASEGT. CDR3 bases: TGTGCCAGCAGTCCCCCGGCGGGGGAAATGAACACTGAAGCTTTCTTT. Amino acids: CASSPPAGEMNTEAFF.

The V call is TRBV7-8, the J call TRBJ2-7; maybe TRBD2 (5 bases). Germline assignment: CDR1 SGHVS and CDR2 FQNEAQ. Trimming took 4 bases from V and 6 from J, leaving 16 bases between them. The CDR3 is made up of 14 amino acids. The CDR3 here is CASSSTGVVREQYF. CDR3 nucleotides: TGTGCCAGCAGCTCAACCGGGGTCGTTCGCGAGCAGTACTTC.

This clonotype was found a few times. CDR3 region: CASSLVAIMGPYGYTF. CDR3 bases: TGTGCCAGCAGCTTGGTGGCAATTATGGGCCCCTATGGCTACACCTTC. The rearrangement joins TRBV5-4 to TRBJ1-2; D is ambiguous. Germline V gene lookup returns CDR1 SGHNT and CDR2 YYREEE (reference sequence). This CDR3 is built from 16 residues. V lost 0 bases to trimming and J lost 4 bases, with 16 bases between them.

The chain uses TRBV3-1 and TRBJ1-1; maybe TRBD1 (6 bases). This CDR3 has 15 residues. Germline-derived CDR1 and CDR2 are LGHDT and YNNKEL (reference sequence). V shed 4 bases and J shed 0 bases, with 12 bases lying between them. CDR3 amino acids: CASSPGGNLNTEAFF. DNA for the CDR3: TGTGCCAGCAGCCCGGGGGGCAACCTGAACACTGAAGCTTTCTTT.

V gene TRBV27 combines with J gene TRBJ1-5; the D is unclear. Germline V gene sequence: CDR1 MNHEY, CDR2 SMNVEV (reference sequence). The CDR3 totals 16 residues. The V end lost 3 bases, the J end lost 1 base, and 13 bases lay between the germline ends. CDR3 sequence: CASSFSGGLSNQPQHF. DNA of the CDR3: TGTGCCAGCAGTTTCTCAGGCGGCTTGAGCAATCAGCCCCAGCATTTT.

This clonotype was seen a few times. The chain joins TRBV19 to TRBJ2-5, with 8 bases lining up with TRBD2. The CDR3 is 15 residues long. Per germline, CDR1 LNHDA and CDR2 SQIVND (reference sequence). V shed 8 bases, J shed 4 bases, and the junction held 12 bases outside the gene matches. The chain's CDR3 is CASERRGGIGETQYF. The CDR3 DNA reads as TGTGCCAGTGAAAGGCGCGGGGGGATCGGAGAGACCCAGTACTTC.

CDR3 loop: CSAPGTGSSYNSPLHF. Written as DNA, the CDR3 is TGCAGTGCTCCCGGGACAGGGAGCTCCTATAATTCACCCCTCCACTTT. The chain joins TRBV20-1 to TRBJ1-6, with 9 bases that match TRBD1. The CDR3 has 16 amino acids. Germline loops: CDR1 DFQATT, CDR2 SNEGSKA (reference sequence). Germline trimming cut 5 bases from V and 0 bases from J; bases unmatched to any gene: 5.

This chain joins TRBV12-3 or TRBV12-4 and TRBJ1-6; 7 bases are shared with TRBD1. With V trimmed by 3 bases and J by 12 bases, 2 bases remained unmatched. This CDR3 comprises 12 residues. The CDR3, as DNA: TGTGCCAGCAGTTTGGACAGGAAACCCCTCCACTTT. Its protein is CASSLDRKPLHF.

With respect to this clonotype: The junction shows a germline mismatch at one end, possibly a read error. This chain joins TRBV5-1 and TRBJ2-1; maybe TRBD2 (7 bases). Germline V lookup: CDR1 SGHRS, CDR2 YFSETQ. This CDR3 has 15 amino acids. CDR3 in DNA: TGTGCCAGCACTCTCGGGGGGCTTTCAATGAATGAGCAGTTCTTC. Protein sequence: CASTLGGLSMNEQFF.

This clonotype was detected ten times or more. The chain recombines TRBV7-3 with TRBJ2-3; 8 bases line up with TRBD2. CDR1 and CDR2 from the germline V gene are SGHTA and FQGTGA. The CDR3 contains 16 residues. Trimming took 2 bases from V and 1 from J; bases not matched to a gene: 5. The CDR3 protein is CASSLGAGVGTDTQYF. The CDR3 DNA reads TGTGCCAGCAGCTTAGGAGCGGGAGTTGGCACAGATACGCAGTATTTT.

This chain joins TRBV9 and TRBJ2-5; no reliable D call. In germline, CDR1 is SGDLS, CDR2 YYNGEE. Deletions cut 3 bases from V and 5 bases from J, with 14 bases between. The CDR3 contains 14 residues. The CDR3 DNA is TGTGCCAGCAGCGCGATCCTAGGCCTCGAGACCCAGTACTTC. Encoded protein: CASSAILGLETQYF.

CDR3 loop: CASSLGGGGGETQYF. In nucleotides, the CDR3 is TGTGCCAGCAGCTTAGGGGGGGGGGGCGGAGAGACCCAGTACTTC. The V and J genes are TRBV7-2 and TRBJ2-5; D may be TRBD2 (7 bases). V was trimmed by 1 base and J by 4 bases, leaving 13 bases between them. The germline V gene has CDR1 SGHTA and CDR2 FQGNSA. This CDR3 has 15 amino acids.

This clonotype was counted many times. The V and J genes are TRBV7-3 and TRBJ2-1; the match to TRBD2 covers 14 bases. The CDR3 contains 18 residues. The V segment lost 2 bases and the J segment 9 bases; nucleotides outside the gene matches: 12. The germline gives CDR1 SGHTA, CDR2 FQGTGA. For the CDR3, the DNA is TGTGCCAGCAGCTTAGCGGGACTAGCGGGAGCCTCCCGGGTTGAGCAGTTCTTC. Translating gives CASSLAGLAGASRVEQFF.

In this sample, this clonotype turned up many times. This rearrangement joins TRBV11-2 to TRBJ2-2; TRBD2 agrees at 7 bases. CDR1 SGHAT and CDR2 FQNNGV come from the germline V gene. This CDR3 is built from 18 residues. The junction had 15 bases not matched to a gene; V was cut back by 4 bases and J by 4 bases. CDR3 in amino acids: CASSYWAEGLHLTGELFF. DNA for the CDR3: TGTGCCAGCAGCTATTGGGCCGAGGGACTACATCTCACCGGGGAGCTGTTTTTT.

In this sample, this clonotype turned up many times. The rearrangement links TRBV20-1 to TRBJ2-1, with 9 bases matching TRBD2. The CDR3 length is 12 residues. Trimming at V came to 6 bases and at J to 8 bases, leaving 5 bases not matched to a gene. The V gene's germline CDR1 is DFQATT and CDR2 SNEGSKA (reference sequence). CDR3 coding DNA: TGCAGTGCCAGAAGCGGGAGGTATGAGCAGTTCTTC. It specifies CSARSGRYEQFF.

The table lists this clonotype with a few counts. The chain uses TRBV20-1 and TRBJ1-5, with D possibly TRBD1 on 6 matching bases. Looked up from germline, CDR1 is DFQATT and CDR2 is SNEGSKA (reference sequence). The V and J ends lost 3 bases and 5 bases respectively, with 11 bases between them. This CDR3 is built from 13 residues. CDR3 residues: CSASRGADQPQHF. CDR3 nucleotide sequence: TGCAGTGCTAGTCGGGGGGCTGATCAGCCCCAGCATTTT.

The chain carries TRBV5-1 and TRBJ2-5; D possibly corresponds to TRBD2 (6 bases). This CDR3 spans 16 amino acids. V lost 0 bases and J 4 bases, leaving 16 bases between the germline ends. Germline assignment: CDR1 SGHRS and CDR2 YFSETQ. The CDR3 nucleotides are TGCGCCAGCAGCTTGGCCGGCGGGAAAACAATAGAGACCCAGTACTTC. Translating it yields CASSLAGGKTIETQYF.

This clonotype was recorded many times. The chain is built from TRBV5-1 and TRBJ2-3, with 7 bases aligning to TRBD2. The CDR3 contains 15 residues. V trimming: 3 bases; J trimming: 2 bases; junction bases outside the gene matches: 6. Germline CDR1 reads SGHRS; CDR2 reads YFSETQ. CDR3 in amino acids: CASSWSGDSTDTQYF. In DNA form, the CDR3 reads TGCGCCAGCAGCTGGAGCGGGGACTCCACAGATACGCAGTATTTT.

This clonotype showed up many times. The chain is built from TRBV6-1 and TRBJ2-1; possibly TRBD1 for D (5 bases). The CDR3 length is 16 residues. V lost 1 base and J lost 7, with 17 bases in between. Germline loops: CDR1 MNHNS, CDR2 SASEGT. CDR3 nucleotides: TGTGCCAGCAGTGAAGATCCGGACACCTGGTTAAATGAGCAGTTCTTC. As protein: CASSEDPDTWLNEQFF.